These T cell receptor beta chains were read from a single sample in a study of blood T cell repertoires in COVID-19. TCRdb's copy holds only in-frame clones and misses some; the assay was immunoSEQ multiplex PCR. Seen here are around 340,000 clones, approximately 89% observed once, and the top ten hold 3% to 4.5%. Sequencing used peripheral blood. The source is a woman between 55 and 75 years old with COVID-19, enrolled during active disease. Both conserved end residues are part of each CDR3. The D gene is left open where the match is weak. A clone size is listed for some rows: how often the clone was seen (once, few, many), or a class if it is expanded.

V	J	size	D	length	CDR3	DNA
TRBV27	TRBJ1-5	.	.	14	CASSLLDGVQPQHF	TGTGCCAGCAGTTTATTGGACGGGGTTCAGCCCCAGCATTTT
TRBV3-1/TRBV3-2	TRBJ2-2	.	.	13	CASSQSFGGELFF	TGTGCCAGCAGCCAAAGCTTCGGCGGGGAGCTGTTTTTT
TRBV10-2	TRBJ1-2	.	.	17	CASSEYSPPAGVYGYTF	TGCGCCAGCAGTGAATACAGCCCCCCCGCCGGGGTCTATGGCTACACCTTC
TRBV7-8	TRBJ2-7	.	TRBD1	15	CASSAWTGPPYEQYF	TGTGCCAGCAGCGCGTGGACAGGGCCTCCCTACGAGCAGTACTTC
TRBV19	TRBJ1-3	.	.	14	CASSIGRSGNTIYF	TGTGCCAGTAGTATTGGGCGCTCTGGAAACACCATATATTTT
TRBV6-5	TRBJ1-2	.	TRBD1	14	CASSQTGGGYGYTF	TGTGCCAGCAGTCAGACAGGGGGGGGCTATGGCTACACCTTC
TRBV18	TRBJ1-1	.	.	15	CASSPPEVLGTEAFF	TGTGCCAGCTCACCACCGGAGGTTCTTGGCACTGAAGCTTTCTTT
TRBV28	TRBJ2-6	.	.	14	CATGGRSGANVLTF	TGTGCCACTGGAGGTCGCTCTGGGGCCAACGTCCTGACTTTC
TRBV30	TRBJ2-4	once	.	15	CAWSRQTLAKNIQYF	TGTGCCTGGAGTAGACAGACCCTAGCCAAAAACATTCAGTACTTC
TRBV5-1	TRBJ2-1	.	.	16	CASSPPGHGGDNEQFF	TGCGCCAGCAGCCCCCCGGGACACGGAGGAGATAATGAGCAGTTCTTC
TRBV18	TRBJ1-1	.	.	15	CASSPPSRADTEAFF	TGTGCCAGCTCACCACCGAGCAGGGCGGACACTGAAGCTTTCTTT
TRBV7-9	TRBJ2-5	.	TRBD1	11	CASSDREKTYF	TGTGCCAGCAGCGACAGGGAGAAAACCTACTTC
TRBV23-1	TRBJ1-2	.	.	13	CASWSSPKEGYTF	TGCGCCTCTTGGAGCTCCCCTAAGGAGGGCTACACCTTC
TRBV12-3/TRBV12-4	TRBJ1-1	.	.	13	CASRYQGATEAFF	TGTGCCAGCAGATATCAGGGCGCCACTGAAGCTTTCTTT
TRBV6-2/TRBV6-3	TRBJ1-5	.	TRBD1	13	CASSDRGNRPQHF	TGTGCCAGCAGCGACAGGGGGAATCGGCCCCAGCATTTT
TRBV14	TRBJ1-6	.	.	14	CASSRSVYNSPLHF	TGTGCCAGCAGCCGTAGCGTGTATAATTCACCCCTCCACTTT
TRBV5-4	TRBJ1-2	once	TRBD1	15	CASSIDRASGYGYTF	TGTGCCAGCAGCATCGACAGGGCCTCGGGCTATGGCTACACCTTC
TRBV29-1	TRBJ1-2	.	.	13	CSVEWGTHYGYTF	TGCAGCGTTGAATGGGGGACACACTATGGCTACACCTTC
TRBV24-1	TRBJ2-3	.	.	14	CATSDLFVTDTQYF	TGTGCCACCAGTGATCTCTTCGTCACAGATACGCAGTATTTT
TRBV5-1	TRBJ1-2	once	.	14	CASTKQGKRDGYTF	TGCGCCAGCACCAAACAGGGCAAAAGGGATGGCTACACCTTC
TRBV27	TRBJ1-1	.	.	12	CASSRRDTEAFF	TGTGCCAGCAGCCGCCGGGACACTGAAGCTTTCTTT
TRBV19	TRBJ2-7	.	.	15	CASSTGQRSSYEQYF	TGTGCCAGTAGTACGGGACAAAGGAGCTCCTACGAGCAGTACTTC
TRBV7-2	TRBJ1-2	.	.	14	CASSLEQGNYGYTF	TGTGCCAGCAGCTTAGAACAGGGAAACTATGGCTACACCTTC
TRBV28	TRBJ2-1	.	.	14	CASSLSSLVNEQFF	TGTGCCAGCAGTTTATCGTCCCTAGTCAATGAGCAGTTCTTC
TRBV5-1	TRBJ2-2	.	TRBD1	18	CASSLIFTGAMKTGELFF	TGCGCCAGCAGCTTGATTTTCACAGGGGCCATGAAGACCGGGGAGCTGTTTTTT
TRBV5-1	TRBJ1-3	.	.	14	CASSLAGSGNTIYF	TGCGCCAGCAGCTTGGCCGGGTCTGGAAACACCATATATTTT
TRBV19	TRBJ1-1	.	TRBD1	21	CASSLQMDRGQFNKLYTEAFF	TGTGCCAGTAGTCTCCAGATGGACAGGGGGCAGTTTAATAAATTGTACACTGAAGCTTTCTTT
TRBV3-1/TRBV3-2	TRBJ2-5	.	.	15	CASSPYPSRQETQYF	TGTGCCAGCAGCCCCTACCCCTCGCGCCAAGAGACCCAGTACTTC
TRBV11-2	TRBJ2-7	few	TRBD2	15	CASSFTGTSGYEQYF	TGTGCCAGCAGCTTTACCGGGACTAGCGGTTACGAGCAGTACTTC
TRBV5-1	TRBJ1-6	.	.	16	CASSLGGSRGNSPLHF	TGCGCCAGCAGCTTGGGCGGTAGCAGGGGTAATTCACCCCTCCACTTT
TRBV25-1	TRBJ2-1	once	.	12	CASSEAGGEQFF	TGTGCCAGCAGCGAAGCAGGTGGTGAGCAGTTCTTC
TRBV28	TRBJ2-4	.	.	15	CASSFAPLAKNIQYF	TGTGCCAGCAGTTTTGCCCCACTAGCCAAAAACATTCAGTACTTC
TRBV28	TRBJ1-1	.	.	13	CASRTPLNTEAFF	TGTGCCAGCAGAACTCCCCTGAACACTGAAGCTTTCTTT
TRBV7-6	TRBJ2-1	.	.	13	CASSLADGGEQFF	TGTGCCAGCAGCTTAGCTGACGGGGGTGAGCAGTTCTTC
TRBV30	TRBJ1-2	.	TRBD1	11	CAYGTVDGYTF	TGTGCCTACGGGACAGTGGATGGCTACACCTTC
TRBV28	TRBJ1-5	.	.	16	CASSPSRAHGNQPQHF	TGTGCCAGCAGTCCCTCGAGGGCGCATGGCAATCAGCCCCAGCATTTT
TRBV12-3/TRBV12-4	TRBJ1-1	.	.	13	CASSIGGETEAFF	TGTGCCAGCAGTATAGGGGGGGAGACTGAAGCTTTCTTT
TRBV11-2	TRBJ2-1	.	.	13	CASSSGTYNEQFF	TGTGCCAGCAGCTCAGGGACCTACAATGAGCAGTTCTTC
TRBV7-9	TRBJ1-3	.	.	13	CASSRYAGNTIYF	TGTGCCAGCAGCCGCTATGCTGGAAACACCATATATTTT
TRBV4-1	TRBJ2-1	.	TRBD2	15	CASSPPGLAGNEQFF	TGCGCCAGCAGCCCCCCGGGACTAGCGGGCAATGAGCAGTTCTTC
TRBV7-9	TRBJ2-1	.	TRBD2	13	CASSHGTINEQFF	TGTGCCAGCAGCCACGGGACTATCAATGAGCAGTTCTTC
TRBV27	TRBJ2-3	.	.	16	CASSGQASYGTDTQYF	TGTGCCAGCAGTGGCCAGGCCTCGTACGGCACAGATACGCAGTATTTT
TRBV3-1/TRBV3-2	TRBJ1-3	.	.	15	CASSRTGSWGNTIYF	TGTGCCAGCAGCCGCACAGGGAGCTGGGGAAACACCATATATTTT
TRBV5-1	TRBJ1-5	.	TRBD1	15	CASSLGGQGNQPQHF	TGCGCCAGCAGCTTGGGGGGACAGGGTAATCAGCCCCAGCATTTT
TRBV10-1	TRBJ2-3	.	TRBD1	13	CANHQGVADTQYF	TGCGCCAACCACCAGGGGGTCGCAGATACGCAGTATTTT
TRBV23-1	TRBJ1-1	.	.	16	CASRQKKQGRNTEAFF	TGCGCCAGCAGGCAAAAAAAACAGGGACGGAACACTGAAGCTTTCTTT
TRBV6-5	TRBJ1-6	.	.	15	CASNPRGSTNSPLHF	TGTGCCAGCAACCCCAGAGGATCAACCAATTCACCCCTCCACTTT
TRBV28	TRBJ1-2	.	.	13	CASSLSRSGGYTF	TGTGCCAGCAGTTTAAGTCGTTCGGGGGGCTACACCTTC
TRBV7-9	TRBJ1-2	.	.	15	CASSLAAGLGPGYTF	TGTGCCAGCAGCTTAGCAGCGGGACTAGGACCTGGCTACACCTTC
TRBV6-5	TRBJ1-5	.	TRBD1	14	CASSPTGSNQPQHF	TGTGCCAGCAGCCCGACAGGGAGCAATCAGCCCCAGCATTTT
TRBV7-9	TRBJ1-2	.	.	13	CASSALGGGGYTF	TGTGCCAGCAGCGCCCTTGGGGGCGGGGGCTACACCTTC
TRBV13	TRBJ2-7	.	TRBD1	15	CASSSPGQGSYEQYF	TGTGCCAGCAGCTCACCGGGACAGGGATCGTACGAGCAGTACTTC
TRBV7-8	TRBJ1-1	.	TRBD1	17	CASSLNSRGQGHTEAFF	TGTGCCAGCAGCTTAAATTCAAGGGGACAGGGCCACACTGAAGCTTTCTTT
TRBV19	TRBJ1-2	few	TRBD1	14	CASRRTGNPYGYTF	TGTGCCAGTAGGAGGACAGGGAACCCCTATGGCTACACCTTC
TRBV4-1	TRBJ1-2	.	.	13	CASSQDRSGGYTF	TGCGCCAGCAGCCAAGATCGCTCAGGCGGCTACACCTTC